This paragraph reports one TCR beta chain. In the authors' methods: Reference gene primer amplification gave nucleated cell count estimates. The method was immunoSEQ multiplex PCR; TCRdb's version includes in-frame clones alone and lacks a portion of them. V and J calls and clone size are as listed in that table; D and trimming were resolved from the DNA. The table lists about 140,000 clones, over 70% of them singletons. The germline gives CDR1 SEHNR, CDR2 FQNEAQ (reference sequence). Trimming took off 0 bases at V and 8 bases at J, with 16 bases between the two ends. This CDR3 comprises 15 residues. This sample was included in a study of blood T cell repertoires in COVID-19. The overall study: The United States, Italy and Spain provided the acute and convalescent COVID-19 samples. Sample material is recorded as cDNA or gDNA derived from T cells, B-cell-depleted T cells, or PBMCs.

V usage is TRBV7-9 and J usage is TRBJ1-2; no definite D call. This TCR was recovered from a man between 70 and 80 years old who had recovered from COVID-19. The sample was peripheral blood. CDR3 region: CASSLAWSGSVGYTF. CDR3 coding DNA: TGTGCCAGCAGCTTAGCGTGGAGCGGTTCGGTAGGCTACACCTTC.